The present TCR beta chain was sequenced within a study of T-cell reconstitution after alpha-beta-depleted transplantation in children. Study-level results: Where alpha-beta T cells came from about two months after transplant was reportedly several hundred expanded graft clones. In some patients, recipient T cells and intrathymic progenitors surviving conditioning explained high day-60 diversity.

Unique molecular identifiers were built into the TCRbeta library. TCRdb passed the PCR reads through MiXCR, listing each CDR3 protein once. The table records 450,000 to 550,000 distinct CDR3 sequences, approximately 10% of them present only once. Details on this clonotype: Antigen unknown.

CDR3 size: 13 residues. The V segment lost 6 bases and the J segment 4 bases; nucleotides outside the gene matches: 6. The germline gives CDR1 SQVTM, CDR2 ANQGSEA. This TCR was recovered from a female patient aged 2 to 10 who had a stem cell transplant for aplastic anemia, so the T cells may come from the graft donor. V gene TRBV29-1 combines with J gene TRBJ1-1, with TRBD1 matching over 9 bases. Sequencing was performed on PBMCs, mostly from graft donor cells, taken 180 days after TCRalphabeta/CD19-depleted stem cell transplant. DNA for the CDR3: TGCAGCGTCTCGGGACAGGGACGCACTGAAGCTTTCTTT. Its protein product is CSVSGQGRTEAFF.